This note documents a single T cell receptor (beta chain) sequence. The germline V gene has CDR1 LGHDT and CDR2 YNNKEL (reference sequence). The ends were cut back, 1 base at V and 1 base at J, with 17 bases in the middle. The CDR3 is made up of 18 amino acids. This sample stems from a study of blood T cell repertoires in COVID-19. Per the original methods: Amplification from reference gene primers served as the basis for estimated nucleated cell counts. This table comes from immunoSEQ multiplex PCR, and its TCRdb copy is limited to in-frame clones, with some not included. The V and J calls and clone size were taken over from that table, and D and trimming were inferred from the DNA. Among around 68,000 clones listed, 79% were seen once.

The V gene is TRBV3-1 (or the pseudogene TRBV3-2), the J gene TRBJ2-1; D may be TRBD2 (6 bases). The receptor was derived from a woman between 50 and 59 years old with acute or convalescent COVID-19. Specimen: peripheral blood. The CDR3 DNA follows: TGTGCCAGCAGCCAAGTGTTTGGAGGGTGGGGGTCCTACAATGAGCAGTTCTTC. Its protein is CASSQVFGGWGSYNEQFF.